The entry below describes one T cell receptor beta chain. These data originate in a study of blood T cell repertoires in COVID-19. Study information: Sites across the United States, Italy and Spain contributed samples from acute and convalescent COVID-19. Nucleic acid was either cDNA or gDNA, and it came from T cells, B-cell-depleted T cells, or PBMCs.

The CDR3 sequence is 14 residues long. With 6 bases removed from V and 0 bases from J, the gap between germline ends came to 11 bases. The germline CDR1 and CDR2 sequences are SNHLY and FYNNEI. Sequenced by immunoSEQ multiplex PCR; TCRdb stores in-frame clones only, minus some. This table holds more than 200,000 clones, under 90% found once. The TCR comes from a man older than 75 with acute or convalescent COVID-19. The chain has TRBV2 and TRBJ1-1; D may be TRBD1 (6 bases). Sequenced sample: peripheral blood. This CDR3 is CASRGDTVNTEAFF. In nucleotides, the CDR3 is TGTGCCAGCAGGGGGGACACCGTGAACACTGAAGCTTTCTTT.